These T cell receptor beta chains were read from a single sample in a study of blood T cell repertoires in COVID-19. Using immunoSEQ multiplex PCR, the repertoire was profiled, and TCRdb retains in-frame clones only, with some absent. The data show 200,000 to 250,000 clones, 82% seen once. The material sequenced was peripheral blood. These receptors came from a woman aged 40 to 50 with acute or convalescent COVID-19. CDR3s include the opening cysteine and the closing phenylalanine or tryptophan. D genes are given only for firm matches. Size is omitted from some rows. Given values are once, few, many or a class for expanded clones.

v_call,j_call,clone_size,d_call,cdr3_aa,cdr3_nt
TRBV18,TRBJ2-7,NA,NA,CASSKPSGEQYF,TGTGCCAGCTCAAAACCCTCGGGGGAGCAGTACTTC
TRBV6-6,TRBJ1-5,NA,NA,CASSFRGWWDNQPQHF,TGTGCCAGCAGTTTCCGGGGTTGGTGGGACAATCAGCCCCAGCATTTT
TRBV10-3,TRBJ2-1,NA,NA,CAISDGGPYNEQFF,TGTGCCATCAGCGACGGGGGGCCCTACAATGAGCAGTTCTTC
TRBV6-6,TRBJ1-1,NA,NA,CASTPQSGWPEAFF,TGTGCCAGCACTCCCCAGTCGGGGTGGCCTGAAGCTTTCTTT
TRBV6-1,TRBJ1-1,NA,NA,CASSERGPTLARNTEAFF,TGTGCCAGCAGTGAAAGAGGCCCCACGCTCGCTCGGAACACTGAAGCTTTCTTT
TRBV5-4,TRBJ1-2,few,NA,CASSLATGRAGYTF,TGTGCCAGCAGCCTGGCCACAGGGCGGGCTGGCTACACCTTC
TRBV6-5,TRBJ1-2,NA,TRBD1,CASSYSTGDNYGYTF,TGTGCCAGCAGTTACTCGACAGGGGACAACTATGGCTACACCTTC
TRBV2,TRBJ1-4,NA,NA,CASGGSSNEKLFF,TGTGCCAGCGGCGGAAGCTCTAATGAAAAACTGTTTTTT
TRBV5-5,TRBJ2-3,few,TRBD2,CASSDTSGRDPDTQYF,TGTGCCAGCAGCGACACTAGCGGGAGGGATCCAGATACGCAGTATTTT
TRBV19,TRBJ2-3,few,NA,CASSPAGFTDTQYF,TGTGCCAGTAGTCCTGCAGGCTTCACAGATACGCAGTATTTT
TRBV10-2,TRBJ2-7,NA,TRBD2,CASSGAWGGEQYF,TGCGCCAGCAGTGGGGCTTGGGGGGGAGAGCAGTACTTC
TRBV2,TRBJ2-7,NA,NA,CASKLDVGQEQYF,TGTGCCAGCAAACTAGATGTTGGTCAGGAGCAGTACTTC
TRBV21-1,TRBJ1-5,NA,NA,CASSPGPPRSNQPQHF,TGTGCCAGCAGCCCTGGGCCCCCCAGGAGCAATCAGCCCCAGCATTTT
TRBV19,TRBJ1-5,NA,TRBD1,CASLPDRAYSNQPQHF,TGTGCCAGTCTTCCGGACAGGGCGTATAGCAATCAGCCCCAGCATTTT
TRBV6-5,TRBJ2-7,NA,NA,CASSTGYSSYEQYF,TGTGCCAGCAGCACAGGGTACAGCTCCTACGAGCAGTACTTC
TRBV3-1/TRBV3-2,TRBJ1-2,NA,NA,CASSQDGPTEGGYTF,TGTGCCAGCAGCCAAGATGGCCCCACAGAGGGTGGCTACACCTTC
TRBV19,TRBJ2-2,NA,NA,CASRIAAATGELFF,TGTGCCAGTAGGATCGCCGCCGCGACCGGGGAGCTGTTTTTT
TRBV6-2/TRBV6-3,TRBJ2-1,NA,NA,CASSYTLARGNEQFF,TGTGCCAGCAGTTATACCCTAGCCCGCGGCAATGAGCAGTTCTTC
TRBV10-3,TRBJ1-1,NA,TRBD1,CAVRGAVEAFF,TGTGCCGTCAGGGGGGCGGTGGAAGCTTTCTTT
TRBV4-1,TRBJ2-7,NA,TRBD2,CASSQVSLAGNYEQYF,TGCGCCAGCAGCCAAGTAAGTCTAGCGGGGAACTACGAGCAGTACTTC